The TCR beta chain described here comes from a study of CD8 T cells in ankylosing spondylitis. This clonotype was counted ten times or more. Its target is not known. Via MiXCR, TCRdb re-called the 5' RACE reads, giving one row per CDR3 protein. The table records some 38,000 distinct CDR3 sequences, less than 4% of them present only once. The germline V gene has CDR1 SGDLS and CDR2 YYNGEE. V shed 3 bases and J shed 0 bases, with 12 bases lying between them. This CDR3 is 15 amino acids long. The study, taken as a whole, reports: Significant enrichment of disease-linked clones was reported in matched ankylosing spondylitis synovial fluid.

This clonotype was obtained from a male donor with ankylosing spondylitis or in good health (not recorded which). The chain couples TRBV9 to TRBJ2-5; the D gene is possibly TRBD1 (6 bases). The source material was blood, either unsorted or a sorted T cell fraction (not recorded which). The CDR3 DNA reads as TGTGCCAGCAGCGCCCGAGGGGGTAACCAAGAGACCCAGTACTTC. It specifies CASSARGGNQETQYF.